The TCR beta chain described here comes from a study of shared clonotypes between healthy human individuals. About the study: The composition of the donors was two women and a few men aged 18 to 49.

Assay runs were performed at deep level. Clones were sequenced by immunoSEQ multiplex PCR, and TCRdb holds only the in-frame ones, with some missing. The profile shows around 650,000 clones, roughly 96% of them singletons. On this clone itself: Its antigen is unknown.

CD8 cells classed as naive were CD45RO-negative and positively selected for CCR7, excluding terminally differentiated effector memory CD45RA+ cells. Nashville, Tennessee was home to all donors, each a Caucasian adult. Study conclusions and caveats: Read depth was anticipated to influence clonotype sharing among donors.

What was sequenced was naive CD8+ T cells sorted from blood. The sequence derives from a woman aged 25-40 years in good health.

CDR3: CASSLGTSGSYNEQFF. The CDR3 nucleotides read TGTGCCAGCAGTCTAGGGACTAGCGGGAGCTACAATGAGCAGTTCTTC. J is TRBJ2-1 and V is TRBV27; 14 nucleotides match TRBD2. Germline V CDR1 and CDR2: MNHEY, SMNVEV (reference sequence). The length of the CDR3 is 16 residues. The V gene end was trimmed by 5 bases and the J gene end by 3 bases; junction bases not matched to a gene: 3.